Described below is a single TCR beta chain sequence and its context. Antigen specificity is unknown. This entry belongs to a study of shared clonotypes between healthy human individuals. Study background: A donor's plate count was three for CD4 naive and three for CD4 memory; CD8 naive had two and CD8 memory one. Findings and caveats of the study: Against clonotypes common to all four donors, non-shared ones had lower generation probabilities.

An assay was performed, and its level was deep. Assay: immunoSEQ multiplex PCR; the TCRdb copy retains only in-frame clones and omits some. The table has 2 million to 2.5 million clones, approximately 93% seen once. V lost 6 bases to trimming and J lost 6 bases, with 8 bases between them. The CDR3 consists of 12 residues. Germline assignment: CDR1 MNHEY and CDR2 SMNVEV (reference sequence). This sequence joins TRBV27 and TRBJ2-2; D gene uncertain. The sequencing input was naive CD4+ T cells from PBMCs. Indicated subset: CD45RA+ positively selected. The receptor's source is a young man in good health. Some clones in this sample may be carry-over from other donors' samples. CDR3 nucleotides: TGTGCCAGCAGGGAGTCGGCCGGGGAGCTGTTTTTT. This translates into CASRESAGELFF.